This record concerns one T cell receptor beta chain sequence. Its cognate antigen is unknown. This specimen belongs to a study of T cells expressing NK-cell markers. Findings of the study overall: HCMV specificity of expanded NKG2C+ T cell clones remained unclear. These clonotypes, the leaders elsewhere, also led the CD3+CD56-NKG2C+ fraction in a handful of donors.

This CDR3 comprises 15 residues. Germline V lookup: CDR1 SGHAT, CDR2 FQNNGV. With UMIs, 5'RACE template switching was used to make TCR beta cDNA. TCRdb reanalyzed the 5' RACE reads, giving one entry per CDR3 protein sequence and no DNA. The table counts about 370,000 distinct CDR3 sequences; roughly 10% lies in the top ten. The sequenced sample consisted of blood T cells: a sorted CD56 or NKG2C T cell subset, CD4+ or CD8+ T cells, or bulk PBMC T cells (not recorded which). This chain links TRBV11-2 with TRBJ2-2; TCRdb reports TRBD1, a call that lacks DNA to check it against. The receptor was derived from a woman in her 50s in good health. The CDR3 is CASSSLTRGTGELFF.